The source of this T cell receptor (beta chain) is a study of blood T cell repertoires in COVID-19. Cohort 3 donors were reported recovered after two negative PCRs, clearance, or symptom resolution. Profiled with immunoSEQ multiplex PCR; TCRdb holds only in-frame clones, not every one. The table lists roughly 500,000 clones, approximately 86% of them singletons, with around 8% in the top ten. Looked up from germline, CDR1 is SGHNT and CDR2 is YENEEA. This CDR3 region has 14 residues. V lost 4 bases and J lost 0, with 7 bases in between. The specimen was PBMCs or T cells enriched from blood (not recorded which). V gene TRBV11-3 combines with J gene TRBJ2-1; D ambiguous. The source is a woman aged 60 to 75 who had recovered from COVID-19. The CDR3 bases are TGTGCCAGCAGCTACATAAGCTCCTACAATGAGCAGTTCTTC. Its protein is CASSYISSYNEQFF.